These T cell receptor beta chains were read from a single sample in a study of Tregs in tolerant kidney transplant recipients. This table comes from immunoSEQ multiplex PCR, and its TCRdb copy is limited to in-frame clones, with some not included. The sample records fewer than 80,000 clones, 95% to 98% being singletons. The sequences come from CD4+ T cells from blood, collected before the transplant. All receptors come from a human donor who received a combined kidney and bone marrow transplant. The CDR3 runs from the conserved cysteine through the conserved F or W. The D gene is left open where the match is weak. A clone size is listed for some rows: how often the clone was seen (once, few, many), or a class if it is expanded.

d_call,v_call,cdr3_length,clone_size,j_call,cdr3_nt,cdr3_aa
TRBD1,TRBV10-1,13,NA,TRBJ1-2,TGCGCCAGCCACCCGGGACAGAACTATGGCTACACCTTC,CASHPGQNYGYTF
NA,TRBV2,12,NA,TRBJ2-5,TGTGCCAGCAGTCCCTACCAAGAGACCCAGTACTTC,CASSPYQETQYF
TRBD1,TRBV4-1,14,NA,TRBJ1-1,TGCGCCAGCAGCCAAGATGACAGGGGGTTTGAAGCTTTCTTT,CASSQDDRGFEAFF
TRBD2,TRBV27,17,NA,TRBJ2-7,TGTGCCAGCAGATTGTCACTAGCGGGCGTATTCTCCTACGAGCAGTACTTC,CASRLSLAGVFSYEQYF
NA,TRBV7-2,19,NA,TRBJ2-2,TGTGCCAGCAGCTTAGCCCAAATAGCGCACGGGTCTGGCACCGGGGAGCTGTTTTTT,CASSLAQIAHGSGTGELFF
TRBD1,TRBV19,14,NA,TRBJ2-7,TGTGCCAGTAAGCTCCGGGACAGGTCCTACGAGCAGTACTTC,CASKLRDRSYEQYF
TRBD1,TRBV7-2,16,NA,TRBJ2-3,TGTGCCAGCAGCTTGGGACAGGGGGCGGGCACAGATACGCAGTATTTT,CASSLGQGAGTDTQYF
TRBD1,TRBV28,17,NA,TRBJ2-5,TGTGCCAGCAGTTTACTCACCGGGACAGGGGGCTTCGAGACCCAGTACTTC,CASSLLTGTGGFETQYF
NA,TRBV19,11,NA,TRBJ1-2,TGTGCCAGTAGTGAGAGAGCAGGCTACACCTTC,CASSERAGYTF
NA,TRBV7-2,13,once,TRBJ2-2,TGTGCCAGCAGTAAGGGAGTCACCGGGGAGCTGTTTTTT,CASSKGVTGELFF
NA,TRBV5-1,13,NA,TRBJ2-7,TGCGCCAGCAGCCAGGACTGGTCCTACGAGCAGTACTTC,CASSQDWSYEQYF
NA,TRBV9,13,NA,TRBJ2-7,TGTGCCAGCAGCCCGCGGGACCGTGTAGAGCAGTACTTC,CASSPRDRVEQYF
NA,TRBV7-2,15,NA,TRBJ2-1,TGTGCCAGCAGCTTAGAGCGTAATGTCGGGAGTGAACAGTTCTTC,CASSLERNVGSEQFF
NA,TRBV5-6,13,NA,TRBJ2-3,TGTGCCAGCAGTTCTAAGACTACAGATACGCAGTATTTT,CASSSKTTDTQYF
NA,TRBV19,13,NA,TRBJ1-2,TGTGCCAGTAGCCCGGGTGGAGTCTATGGCTACACCTTC,CASSPGGVYGYTF
NA,TRBV4-3,15,NA,TRBJ2-1,TGCGCCAGCGGGCCCGAGTATTCCTCCTACAATGAGCAGTTCTTC,CASGPEYSSYNEQFF
NA,TRBV7-8,14,NA,TRBJ1-3,TGTGCCAGCAGCTTAGGAGTAGTTGGAAACACCATATATTTT,CASSLGVVGNTIYF
NA,TRBV6-5,15,NA,TRBJ1-2,TGTGCCAGCAGTCCCAGAAGGGGCGCGGGGTATGGCTACACCTTC,CASSPRRGAGYGYTF
NA,TRBV5-1,14,NA,TRBJ2-7,TGCGCCAGCAGCTTGGCGAGGGGGTTGGGTGAGCAGTACTTC,CASSLARGLGEQYF
TRBD1,TRBV28,15,NA,TRBJ1-2,TGTGCCAGCAGTCAACCCTCCGGGACAGGCGATGGCTACACCTTC,CASSQPSGTGDGYTF
NA,TRBV10-3,15,NA,TRBJ2-1,TGTGCCATCAGTGAGACAGGGTTCTCCTACAATGAGCAGTTCTTC,CAISETGFSYNEQFF
NA,TRBV7-9,16,NA,TRBJ1-3,TGTGCCAGCAGCTTTTTTGCAGGGCGCTCTGGAAACACCATATATTTT,CASSFFAGRSGNTIYF
TRBD2,TRBV27,17,NA,TRBJ2-1,TGTGCCAGCAGTCGAACGCTAGCGGCTAGCTCCTACAATGAGCAGTTCTTC,CASSRTLAASSYNEQFF
NA,TRBV13,14,NA,TRBJ1-3,TGTGCCAGCAGCAACGGGGGTCAAGGAAACACCATATATTTT,CASSNGGQGNTIYF
NA,TRBV10-1,15,NA,TRBJ1-5,TGCGCCAGCAGAAGTGTAGACAATTACAATCAGCCCCAGCATTTT,CASRSVDNYNQPQHF
TRBD1,TRBV7-2,14,NA,TRBJ2-3,TGTGCCAGCAGCGGACAGGGTGGGACAGATACGCAGTATTTT,CASSGQGGTDTQYF
NA,TRBV9,15,NA,TRBJ2-1,TGTGCCAGCAGCGTAGAATTGCGAGACTCATCTACGCAGTTCTTC,CASSVELRDSSTQFF
TRBD2,TRBV2,12,NA,TRBJ2-1,TGTGCCAGCAGTGGGACTAGGCATGAGCAGTTCTTC,CASSGTRHEQFF
NA,TRBV7-2,12,NA,TRBJ1-1,TGTGCCAGCAGCCCCCTGGCCGCTGAAGCTTTCTTT,CASSPLAAEAFF